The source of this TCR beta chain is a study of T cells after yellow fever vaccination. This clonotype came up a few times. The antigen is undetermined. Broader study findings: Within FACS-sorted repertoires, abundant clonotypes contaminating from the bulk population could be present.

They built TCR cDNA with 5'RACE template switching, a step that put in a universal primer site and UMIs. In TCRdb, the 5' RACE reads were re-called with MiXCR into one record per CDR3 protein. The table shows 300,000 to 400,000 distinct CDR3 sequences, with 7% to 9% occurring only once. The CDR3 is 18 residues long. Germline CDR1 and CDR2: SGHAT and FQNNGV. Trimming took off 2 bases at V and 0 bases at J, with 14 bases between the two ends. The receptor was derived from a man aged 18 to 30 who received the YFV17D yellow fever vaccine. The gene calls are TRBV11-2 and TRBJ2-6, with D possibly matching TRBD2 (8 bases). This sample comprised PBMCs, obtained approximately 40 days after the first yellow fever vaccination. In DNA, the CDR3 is TGTGCCAGCAGCTTACGACAGGGACTAGGCTCTGGGGCCAACGTCCTGACTTTC. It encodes CASSLRQGLGSGANVLTF.